A selection of T cell receptor beta chains follows, all from one sample in a study of human T cells and chemical hapten exposure. Via MiXCR, TCRdb re-called the RACE reads, giving one row per CDR3 protein. The data contain around 120,000 distinct CDR3 sequences, about an eighth of them singletons. The specimen was whole blood, collected in connection with sensitization to the hapten diphenylcyclopropenone (DPC). These receptors were obtained from a man aged 18-30 years with alopecia areata. Some clones in this sample may be carry-over from other donors' samples. The CDR3 runs from the conserved cysteine through the conserved F or W. A D gene is named only where the DNA matches it firmly. The size field is filled for only some rows; it gives once, few, many or a size class.

D	J	size	length	V	DNA	CDR3
NA	TRBJ1-4	once	16	TRBV9	TGTGCCAGCAGCGTAGCCGCAAGATCAACTAATGAAAAACTGTTTTTT	CASSVAARSTNEKLFF
NA	TRBJ2-7	NA	9	TRBV20-1	TGCAGTACGGGGGTCGAGCAGTACTTC	CSTGVEQYF
NA	TRBJ2-3	NA	14	TRBV4-2	TGTGCCAGCAGCCAAGACAGGGCTTCAGATACGCAGTATTTT	CASSQDRASDTQYF
NA	TRBJ2-5	NA	14	TRBV6-5	TGTGCCAGCAGTTACCGGACTGCACAAGAGACCCAGTACTTC	CASSYRTAQETQYF
NA	TRBJ1-5	few	14	TRBV2	TGTGCCAGCACCTCACAGGGAGGCAATCAGCCCCAGCATTTT	CASTSQGGNQPQHF
NA	TRBJ2-7	few	16	TRBV6-2/TRBV6-3	TGTGCCAGCAGTCCCTCCGCCTTACCAGGGGTGTACGAGCAGTACTTC	CASSPSALPGVYEQYF
NA	TRBJ2-3	many	15	TRBV29-1	TGCAGCGTTGTTGGCTGGGGGCGAAACACAGATACGCAGTATTTT	CSVVGWGRNTDTQYF
NA	TRBJ2-1	NA	14	TRBV6-2/TRBV6-3	TGTGCCAGCAGTTACAACAACCCCGGGGCCCTCGGGTTCTTC	CASSYNNPGALGFF
NA	TRBJ1-5	NA	15	TRBV28	TGTGCCAGCAGTTTAGTGTGGGCGTCAAATCAGCCCCAGCATTTT	CASSLVWASNQPQHF
NA	TRBJ2-2	NA	15	TRBV4-1	TGCGCCAGCAGCCAGGAGACAGCGAACACCGGGGAGCTGTTTTTT	CASSQETANTGELFF
NA	TRBJ1-2	few	15	TRBV9	TGTGCCAGCAGCGTAGCCGATGGCCTGCGGTATGGCTACACCTTC	CASSVADGLRYGYTF
NA	TRBJ1-1	NA	14	TRBV5-1	TGCGCCAGCAGCCCACCGGGGGACGCAGGTCTAGCTTTCTTT	CASSPPGDAGLAFF
NA	TRBJ1-1	many	15	TRBV19	TGTGCCAGTAGTATACTAACGGACGGTAACACTGAAGCTTTCTTT	CASSILTDGNTEAFF
TRBD2	TRBJ2-5	NA	17	TRBV3-1	TGTGCCAGCAGCCAAGAGGCAAAGACTAGCGGTCAAGAGACCCAGTACTTC	CASSQEAKTSGQETQYF
NA	TRBJ1-5	few	14	TRBV18	TGTGCCAGCTCACCAAGGACTAGCAATCAGCCCCAGCATTTT	CASSPRTSNQPQHF
TRBD2	TRBJ2-1	few	15	TRBV3-1	TGTGCCAGCAGCCAAGATCGGGCTAGCGGGGGTGAGCAGTTCTTC	CASSQDRASGGEQFF
NA	TRBJ2-3	NA	14	TRBV28	TGTGCCAGCAGGGAAGGAGGCATAAGAGATACGCAGTATTTT	CASREGGIRDTQYF
NA	TRBJ2-7	many	13	TRBV5-4	TGTGCCAGCAGCTTGGTTGGATCCTACGAGCAGTACTTC	CASSLVGSYEQYF
NA	TRBJ2-3	NA	16	TRBV7-2	TGTGCCAGCAGCTTAGTACGGGCTAGCGACACAGATACGCAGTATTTT	CASSLVRASDTDTQYF
TRBD1	TRBJ1-1	few	17	TRBV6-2/TRBV6-3	TGTGCCAGCAGATCTGGGACAGGGGCCTTCTTGAACACTGAAGCTTTCTTT	CASRSGTGAFLNTEAFF
NA	TRBJ1-5	NA	13	TRBV9	TGTGCCAGCAGCCGGGGTGGCAATCAGCCCCAGCATTTT	CASSRGGNQPQHF
TRBD2	TRBJ2-3	NA	15	TRBV3-1	TGTGCCAGCAGCCAAGGAGCGGGGACCACAGATACGCAGTATTTT	CASSQGAGTTDTQYF
TRBD1	TRBJ1-4	NA	14	TRBV3-1	TGTGCCAGCAGTCAACAGGGGACTAATGAAAAACTGTTTTTT	CASSQQGTNEKLFF
TRBD1	TRBJ2-7	few	15	TRBV5-6	TGTGCCAGCAGCACACGGACAGGAATCTCCTACGAGCAGTACTTC	CASSTRTGISYEQYF
TRBD1	TRBJ2-1	NA	17	TRBV7-9	TGTGCCAGCAGCTATATTACCGGGACAGGGGATTACAATGAGCAGTTCTTC	CASSYITGTGDYNEQFF
TRBD1	TRBJ1-5	NA	17	TRBV12-5	TGTGCTAGTGGGCACGTTGGGACAGGGGGCGGCAATCAGCCCCAGCATTTT	CASGHVGTGGGNQPQHF
NA	TRBJ2-3	NA	13	TRBV10-3	TGTGCCATCAGTGAGGGGGGCGAAGATACGCAGTATTTT	CAISEGGEDTQYF
TRBD1	TRBJ1-2	NA	15	TRBV4-3	TGCGCCAGCAGCCAAGGACAGGGAGGGAACTATGGCTACACCTTC	CASSQGQGGNYGYTF
NA	TRBJ1-4	NA	14	TRBV2	TGTGCCAGCAGAAGGACAGCCACTAATGAAAAACTGTTTTTT	CASRRTATNEKLFF
NA	TRBJ1-1	few	13	TRBV7-3	TGTGCCAGCGGGTGGGTTGATGGGACTGAAGCTTTCTTT	CASGWVDGTEAFF
NA	TRBJ2-2	few	14	TRBV20-1	TGCAGTGCTTCCCGACCTAGCTTAACCGGGGAGCTGTTTTTT	CSASRPSLTGELFF
NA	TRBJ2-5	NA	15	TRBV7-7	TGTGCCAGCAGCTTAACCCGGGACGGCCTAGGGACCCAGTACTTC	CASSLTRDGLGTQYF
TRBD1	TRBJ1-5	NA	21	TRBV7-8	TGTGCCAGCAGCTTAGGTATCTCGGGACAGGTTACATTTCTTGGCAATCAGCCCCAGCATTTT	CASSLGISGQVTFLGNQPQHF
NA	TRBJ2-2	NA	15	TRBV27	TGTGCCAGCAGCGGCCGGGACGCGAACACCGGGGAGCTGTTTTTT	CASSGRDANTGELFF
NA	TRBJ1-6	NA	17	TRBV13	TGTGCCAGCAGCCCCCCAAACGCGGGTGCAGGTGGATCACCCCTCCACTTT	CASSPPNAGAGGSPLHF
NA	TRBJ2-3	few	16	TRBV28	TGTGCCAGCAGTCCCTCCCGGGGGCGGGGCACAGATACGCAGTATTTT	CASSPSRGRGTDTQYF
NA	TRBJ1-1	few	15	TRBV24-1	TGTGCCACCAGTGATTCATCCCGACGAAGCACTGAAGCTTTCTTT	CATSDSSRRSTEAFF
NA	TRBJ1-3	NA	17	TRBV20-1	TGCAGTGCTAGAGAAGGAAGGGGTTTACTATCTGGAAACACCATATATTTT	CSAREGRGLLSGNTIYF
TRBD1	TRBJ2-1	NA	12	TRBV28	TGTGCCAGCAGCACCACGGGACAGGAGCAGTTCTTC	CASSTTGQEQFF
TRBD1	TRBJ1-5	few	17	TRBV4-1	TGCGCCAGCAGCCAAGAAGGGGGAGGACAGGGGAATCAGCCCCAGCATTTT	CASSQEGGGQGNQPQHF
NA	TRBJ1-6	few	16	TRBV27	TGTGCCAGCAGTTTAGGGCAGGGGAGCTATAATTCACCCCTCCACTTT	CASSLGQGSYNSPLHF
TRBD2	TRBJ2-7	NA	14	TRBV20-1	TGCAGTGCAGATAGCGGGGGGGACTCCTACGAGCAGTACTTC	CSADSGGDSYEQYF
TRBD1	TRBJ1-2	few	13	TRBV20-1	TGCAGTGCGCTCAGCAGGGGGCCCTATGGCTACACCTTC	CSALSRGPYGYTF
NA	TRBJ1-1	many	14	TRBV7-9	TGTGCCAGCAGCTTCGGGACGCTCAACACTGAAGCTTTCTTT	CASSFGTLNTEAFF
TRBD1	TRBJ2-7	many	12	TRBV20-1	TGCAGGGGCGGGACAGGGGGCGACGAGCAGTACTTC	CRGGTGGDEQYF
TRBD2	TRBJ2-3	NA	15	TRBV5-1	TGCGCCAGCAGGACTAGCGGGGCGGGTGAAGATACGCAGTATTTT	CASRTSGAGEDTQYF
TRBD2	TRBJ2-5	few	17	TRBV4-3	TGCGCCAGCAGCCAGGGAACTAGCGGGGGGGCCCAAGAGACCCAGTACTTC	CASSQGTSGGAQETQYF
NA	TRBJ1-5	few	16	TRBV18	TGTGCCAGCTCCCGTGCAGGACCTTATAGCAATCAGCCCCAGCATTTT	CASSRAGPYSNQPQHF
NA	TRBJ2-7	NA	15	TRBV7-2	TGTGCCAGCAGCTTGGTCGTTTTTAGCTCCTACGAGCAGTACTTC	CASSLVVFSSYEQYF